The 11 T cell receptor beta chains listed next were all sequenced from one sample in a study of T-cell reconstitution after alpha-beta-depleted transplantation in children. As it was prepared, the TCRbeta library received unique molecular identifiers. Via MiXCR, TCRdb re-called the PCR reads, giving one row per CDR3 protein. The top ten clones hold about 5.6% of a sample with 490,000 or so distinct CDR3 sequences, about 12% of them seen once. This specimen consisted of PBMCs from the stem cell graft donor, obtained from the stem cell graft. Receptors originate from a human donor who donated a stem cell graft to a child with combined immunodeficiency.

The chain links TRBV6-1 to TRBJ1-5, with D tentatively TRBD1 (5 bases). Trimming took 4 bases from V and 2 from J, leaving 12 bases between them. There are 15 residues in the CDR3. Germline loops: CDR1 MNHNS, CDR2 SASEGT. This CDR3 reads CASSARGRGNQPQHF. The CDR3 DNA sequence: TGTGCCAGCAGTGCCCGGGGCAGGGGCAATCAGCCCCAGCATTTT.

This clonotype has a count of ten or more. An end of the junction does not agree with germline; a read error may underlie this. The gene calls are TRBV4-2 and TRBJ2-3; D is possibly TRBD1 (5 bases). Germline loops: CDR1 LGHNA, CDR2 YNFKEQ. CDR3 length equals 16 residues. Written as DNA, the CDR3 is TGCGCCAGCAGCCAAGAAAGTGGGGCTGGCACAGATACGCAGTATTTT. Its protein product is CASSQESGAGTDTQYF.

In its sample, this clonotype was seen once. This could be a read error, since a much larger clone is one nucleotide away. Written as DNA, the CDR3 is TGTGCCATCAGTGAGTCCTCCACCGCGGAACATGAGCAGTTCTTC. Residues: CAISESSTAEHEQFF. V and J are TRBV10-3 and TRBJ2-1; no reliable D call. With 0 bases removed from V and 8 bases from J, the gap between germline ends came to 14 bases. The germline gives CDR1 ENHRY, CDR2 SYGVKD. The CDR3 spans 15 residues.

V usage is TRBV9 and J usage is TRBJ1-3; D not certain. V lost 4 bases to trimming and J lost 0 bases, with 11 bases between them. The CDR3 contains 15 residues. The germline V gene encodes CDR1 SGDLS and CDR2 YYNGEE. CDR3 region: CASSPGRNSGNTIYF. In DNA, the CDR3 is TGTGCCAGCAGCCCTGGACGCAACTCTGGAAACACCATATATTTT.

In this sample, this clonotype turned up a few times. The chain uses TRBV20-1 and TRBJ2-3, with D perhaps TRBD2 (5 bases). Trimming left V 0 bases short and J 1 base short, with 17 bases between. Looked up from germline, CDR1 is DFQATT and CDR2 is SNEGSKA (reference sequence). CDR3 length equals 17 residues. CDR3: CSARDRRLAVGTDTQYF. CDR3 DNA sequence: TGCAGTGCTAGAGATCGCCGGCTAGCAGTTGGCACAGATACGCAGTATTTT.

This clonotype was detected many times. This chain connects TRBV20-1 to TRBJ2-1; 7 nucleotides match TRBD2. CDR1 DFQATT and CDR2 SNEGSKA come from the germline V gene (reference sequence). The CDR3 is made up of 14 amino acids. The junction had 9 bases not matched to a gene; V was cut back by 3 bases and J by 7 bases. CDR3 DNA: TGCAGTGCTAGTGGACTAGGGGACCCTAATGAGCAGTTCTTC. Its protein is CSASGLGDPNEQFF.

The CDR3 loop reads CASSRDRVSGQPQHF. CDR3 DNA sequence: TGTGCCAGCAGCCGTGACAGGGTGTCGGGTCAGCCCCAGCATTTT. J is TRBJ1-5 and V is TRBV12-3 or TRBV12-4, with TRBD1 matching 7 bases. The trim removed 6 bases at V and 6 bases at J, leaving 11 bases unmatched. The CDR3 has 15 residues.

This clonotype was counted only a few times. The V gene is TRBV12-3 or TRBV12-4, the J gene TRBJ2-7; TRBD1 agrees at 7 bases. Trimming took 5 bases from V and 2 from J; bases not matched to a gene: 15. The CDR3 has 17 amino acids. As DNA, the CDR3 is TGTGCCAGCAGTCAAAGGGGGCCCTGGCAGGGGGCCTACGAGCAGTACTTC. Amino acid sequence: CASSQRGPWQGAYEQYF.

This clonotype was observed many times. This chain links TRBV10-2 with TRBJ1-2, with D unclear. The ends were cut back, 0 bases at V and 6 bases at J, with 14 bases in the middle. The germline V gene encodes CDR1 WSHSY and CDR2 SAAADI. This CDR3 is built from 15 residues. CDR3: CASSESSGTKNGYTF. CDR3 DNA sequence: TGCGCCAGCAGTGAGTCCTCGGGCACCAAGAATGGCTACACCTTC.

In this sample, this clonotype turned up a few times. The gene calls are TRBV3-1 and TRBJ2-4; 7 bases line up with TRBD1. CDR1 and CDR2 (germline): LGHDT, YNNKEL (reference sequence). The V segment lost 6 bases and the J segment 6 bases; nucleotides outside the gene matches: 8. The CDR3 spans 14 residues. The CDR3 bases are TGTGCCAGCAGGGGGCCGGGACAGATAAACATTCAGTACTTC. Residues: CASRGPGQINIQYF.

This chain connects TRBV7-2 to TRBJ2-1, with 8 bases lining up with TRBD1. Germline V gene sequence: CDR1 SGHTA, CDR2 FQGNSA. Trimming removed 3 bases from V and 7 bases from J; junction bases left unmatched: 5. CDR3 length: 14 residues. The CDR3 nucleotides are TGTGCCAGCAGCTTTTTCCAGGGGGCTAATGAGCAGTTCTTC. Translating it yields CASSFFQGANEQFF.